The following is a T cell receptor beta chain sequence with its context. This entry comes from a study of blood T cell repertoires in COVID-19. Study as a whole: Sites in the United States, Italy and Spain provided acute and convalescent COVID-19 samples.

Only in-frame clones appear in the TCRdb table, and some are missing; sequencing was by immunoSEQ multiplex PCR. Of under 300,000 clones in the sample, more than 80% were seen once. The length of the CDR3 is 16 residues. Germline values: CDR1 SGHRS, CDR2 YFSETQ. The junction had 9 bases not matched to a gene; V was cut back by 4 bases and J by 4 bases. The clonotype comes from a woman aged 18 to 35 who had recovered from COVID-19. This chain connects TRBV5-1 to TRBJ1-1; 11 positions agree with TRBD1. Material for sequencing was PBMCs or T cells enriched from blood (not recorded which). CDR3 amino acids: CASSAGTGGMGTEAFF. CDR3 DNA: TGCGCCAGCAGCGCCGGGACAGGGGGTATGGGCACTGAAGCTTTCTTT.